This TCR beta chain appears in the sequencing data of a study of blood T cell repertoires in COVID-19. Looking at the study overall: Sites across the United States, Italy and Spain contributed samples from acute and convalescent COVID-19. The analysed material was cDNA or gDNA that came from T cells, B-cell-depleted T cells, or PBMCs.

TCRdb's copy holds only in-frame clones and misses some; the assay was immunoSEQ multiplex PCR. The sample yields 150,000 or so clones, around 87% seen once. V lost 4 bases and J lost 3; bases outside the gene matches: 3. Germline V gene data show CDR1 as MNHEY and CDR2 as SVGEGT. This CDR3 spans 16 amino acids. The genes are TRBV6-2 or TRBV6-3 and TRBJ2-3; TRBD2 matches 14 bases. This receptor was taken from a man aged 55 to 70 with COVID-19, enrolled during active disease. Source material: peripheral blood. The CDR3 protein is CASSFRTSGRTDTQYF. The CDR3 DNA reads TGTGCCAGCAGTTTCCGGACTAGCGGGAGGACAGATACGCAGTATTTT.